A single sample gave rise to the 20 T cell receptor beta chains below, sequenced in a study of cytomegalovirus exposure and HLA in healthy donors. The primer mix had 60 Vbeta and 13 Jbeta primers. The method was immunoSEQ multiplex PCR; TCRdb's version includes in-frame clones alone and lacks a portion of them. Among under 150,000 clones, 65% to 85% were seen once, and the ten largest hold 2.5%. Sequencing was done on a sample of PBMCs. The receptor set was obtained from a male donor in good health and CMV-seronegative.

This sequence joins TRBV28 and TRBJ1-4; D call uncertain. The CDR3 runs 14 residues. Germline V gene lookup returns CDR1 MDHEN and CDR2 SYDVKM. Trimming left V 6 bases short and J 5 bases short, with 13 bases between. The CDR3 region is CASSPQYNNEKLFF. The DNA for the CDR3 is TGTGCCAGCAGCCCACAGTACAACAATGAAAAACTGTTTTTT.

The J gene is TRBJ2-1, the V gene TRBV28; D not certain. V lost 8 bases and J 5 bases, leaving 4 bases between the germline ends. The CDR3 length is 10 residues. CDR1 and CDR2 (germline): MDHEN, SYDVKM. CDR3 DNA: TGTGCCAGCGGAGACAATGAGCAGTTCTTC. Protein sequence: CASGDNEQFF. The full variable domain, rest sourced from reference TRBV28 and TRBJ2-1, is DVKVTQSSRYLVKRTGEKVFLECVQDMDHENMFWYRQDPGLGLRLIYFSYDVKMKEKGDIPEGYSVSREKKERFSLILESASTNQTSMYLCASGDNEQFFGPGTRLTVL.

The chain recombines TRBV7-2 with TRBJ2-3, with 8 positions matching TRBD1. Trimming at V came to 3 bases and at J to 5 bases, leaving 7 bases not matched to a gene. This CDR3 region has 15 residues. Germline values: CDR1 SGHTA, CDR2 FQGNSA. CDR3 coding DNA: TGTGCCAGCAGCTTCCGACAGGGGATAATAGATACGCAGTATTTT. This encodes CASSFRQGIIDTQYF.

This chain links TRBV28 with TRBJ2-1; 7 bases fit TRBD2. Germline CDR1 is MDHEN and CDR2 is SYDVKM. Losses at the gene ends were 7 bases for V and 5 bases for J; bases not matched to a gene: 11. The CDR3 runs to 15 residues. The CDR3 protein is CASNAGASGDNEQFF. CDR3 DNA sequence: TGTGCCAGCAACGCAGGCGCTAGCGGCGACAATGAGCAGTTCTTC.

This clone was recorded a few times. The V and J genes are TRBV27 and TRBJ2-3, with 8 bases that match TRBD2. The V gene end was trimmed by 5 bases and the J gene end by 0 bases; junction bases not matched to a gene: 4. The V gene's germline CDR1 is MNHEY and CDR2 SMNVEV (reference sequence). This CDR3 region has 15 residues. This CDR3 is CASSRASGSTDTQYF. The CDR3 bases are TGTGCCAGCAGTCGGGCTAGCGGGAGCACAGATACGCAGTATTTT.

V usage is TRBV4-3 and J usage is TRBJ2-7; D may be TRBD2 (5 bases). CDR1 is LGHNA and CDR2 is YSLEER in the germline V gene. Deletions cut 0 bases from V and 9 bases from J, with 18 bases between. The CDR3 runs to 15 residues. CDR3 sequence reads: CASSQDFLWRSGQYF. The CDR3 DNA sequence: TGCGCCAGCAGCCAAGATTTTTTGTGGAGAAGCGGGCAGTACTTC.

Only a few counts were recorded for this clone. This chain connects TRBV19 to TRBJ2-2, with TRBD2 identical over 9 bases. CDR1 is LNHDA, CDR2 SQIVND, per germline (reference sequence). Trimming at V came to 1 base and at J to 8 bases, leaving 2 bases not matched to a gene. This CDR3 region has 14 residues. The CDR3 sequence: CASSIAAGGGELFF. The CDR3 DNA follows: TGTGCCAGTAGTATAGCCGCGGGAGGGGGGGAGCTGTTTTTT.

This clone was detected a few times. This chain connects TRBV7-9 to TRBJ2-7; 8 bases are a match to TRBD2. V shed 3 bases, J shed 4 bases, and the junction held 5 bases outside the gene matches. Germline CDR1 reads SEHNR; CDR2 reads FQNEAQ (reference sequence). The CDR3 covers 14 residues. The CDR3 loop is CASSFSGIRYEQYF. The DNA for the CDR3 is TGTGCCAGCAGCTTTAGCGGGATTCGGTACGAGCAGTACTTC.

The gene calls are TRBV29-1 and TRBJ2-1; the D gene is possibly TRBD1 (8 bases). This CDR3 is 17 amino acids long. Germline values: CDR1 SQVTM, CDR2 ANQGSEA. Trimming pared 7 bases from V and 2 bases from J, leaving 24 bases between. CDR3 sequence reads: CSGRTGQASGTYNEQFF. CDR3 coding DNA: TGCAGCGGACGGACAGGGCAGGCTAGCGGAACCTACAATGAGCAGTTCTTC.

This clone was seen a single time. This sequence joins TRBV5-1 and TRBJ2-1; TRBD2 matches at 16 bases. Germline loops: CDR1 SGHRS, CDR2 YFSETQ. This CDR3 comprises 17 residues. V shed 4 bases and J 1 base; nucleotides not matched to a gene: 2. CDR3 protein: CASSGGLAGGSYNEQFF. The CDR3 region has the DNA TGCGCCAGCAGCGGGGGACTAGCGGGAGGGTCCTACAATGAGCAGTTCTTC.

This chain connects TRBV2 to TRBJ2-5; 9 nucleotides agree with TRBD2. Per germline, CDR1 SNHLY and CDR2 FYNNEI. The CDR3 totals 12 residues. The J segment lost 4 bases and the V segment lost 8 bases, leaving 2 bases of the junction unmatched. For the CDR3, the DNA is TGTGCCAGCGGCGGGAGGGGAGAGACCCAGTACTTC. Its translation is CASGGRGETQYF.

The CDR3, as DNA: TGTGCCAGTGCTAGGACTAGCGGGAACGAGCAGTACTTC. Protein sequence: CASARTSGNEQYF. The rearrangement links TRBV19 to TRBJ2-7, with 12 bases lining up with TRBD2. CDR1 and CDR2 from the germline V gene are LNHDA and SQIVND (reference sequence). V lost 8 bases, J lost 5 bases, and 4 bases stayed unmatched. The CDR3 totals 13 residues. Together with reference TRBV19 and TRBJ2-7, the CDR3 gives the full variable domain: DGGITQSPKYLFRKEGQNVTLSCEQNLNHDAMYWYRQDPGQGLRLIYYSQIVNDFQKGDIAEGYSVSREKKESFPLTVTSAQKNPTAFYLCASARTSGNEQYFGPGTRLTVT.

This rearrangement joins TRBV9 to TRBJ2-7; D may be TRBD1 (6 bases). CDR3 length: 15 amino acids. The V gene's germline CDR1 is SGDLS and CDR2 YYNGEE. V was shortened by 0 bases and J by 5 bases, with 15 bases between the two germline ends. Here the CDR3 reads CASSVGQERSDEQYF. The CDR3 region has the DNA TGTGCCAGCAGCGTAGGACAGGAAAGGTCCGACGAGCAGTACTTC.

The chain carries TRBV6-4 and TRBJ2-3, with TRBD2 as a possible D gene (6 bases). The CDR3 has 15 residues. CDR1 and CDR2 from the germline V gene are MRHNA and SNTAGT. The germline V and J ends were trimmed by 2 bases and 0 bases, with 9 bases remaining between them. In DNA, the CDR3 is TGTGCCAGCAGTGACCCCAGCGGGAGCACAGATACGCAGTATTTT. This encodes CASSDPSGSTDTQYF.

This clone appeared once. The chain recombines TRBV28 with TRBJ2-1, with TRBD2 as a possible D gene (5 bases). The CDR3 extends over 12 amino acids. Trimming cost V 5 bases and J 6 bases, with 8 bases left between them. Germline CDR1 MDHEN, CDR2 SYDVKM. The DNA for the CDR3 is TGTGCCAGCAGTGACGGGGTCAATGAGCAGTTCTTC. It specifies CASSDGVNEQFF.

This clone occurred once. The chain links TRBV5-1 to TRBJ2-5; 7 bases map to TRBD1. V gave up 7 bases and J gave up 2 bases; unmatched junction bases: 2. The V gene's germline CDR1 is SGHRS and CDR2 YFSETQ. The CDR3 covers 12 residues. CDR3 in amino acids: CASLGQQETQYF. The CDR3 nucleotides are TGCGCCAGCCTGGGACAGCAAGAGACCCAGTACTTC.

The gene calls are TRBV5-4 and TRBJ2-1, with TRBD2 identical over 9 bases. Per germline, CDR1 SGHNT and CDR2 YYREEE (reference sequence). The CDR3 runs 16 residues. Trimming at V came to 4 bases and at J to 6 bases, leaving 11 bases not matched to a gene. The CDR3 sequence is CASSPRASGNSNEQFF. CDR3 bases: TGTGCCAGCAGCCCCAGGGCTAGCGGGAATAGCAATGAGCAGTTCTTC. Using reference TRBV5-4 and TRBJ2-1 for the parts outside the CDR3, the full variable domain is ETGVTQSPTHLIKTRGQQVTLRCSSQSGHNTVSWYQQALGQGPQFIFQYYREEENGRGNFPPRFSGLQFPNYSSELNVNALELDDSALYLCASSPRASGNSNEQFFGPGTRLTVL.

The V gene is TRBV6-5, the J gene TRBJ2-5; 8 nucleotides match TRBD1. The J call is in doubt because the DNA end fits TRBJ2-7 better. CDR1 MNHEY and CDR2 SVGAGI come from the germline V gene. This CDR3 contains 13 residues. This chain's CDR3 is CASKTGDNYEQYF. CDR3 bases: TGTGCCAGCAAGACAGGGGATAACTACGAGCAGTACTTC.

The genes are TRBV10-1 and TRBJ2-1, with no clear D. The CDR3 covers 13 residues. Per the germline V gene, CDR1 is WNHNN and CDR2 is SYGVQD (reference sequence). Trimming left V 6 bases short and J 3 bases short, with 9 bases between. CDR3 region: CASRRIDYNEQFF. The CDR3 nucleotides are TGCGCCAGCAGGCGGATTGACTACAATGAGCAGTTCTTC.

The rearrangement joins TRBV28 to TRBJ1-1; TRBD1 aligns across 7 bases. In germline, CDR1 is MDHEN, CDR2 SYDVKM. V dropped 10 bases and J dropped 4; count of bases not matched to a gene: 3. The CDR3 is made up of 11 amino acids. This CDR3 is CAIQGLTEAFF. The CDR3 region has the DNA TGTGCCATACAGGGGCTCACTGAAGCTTTCTTT.